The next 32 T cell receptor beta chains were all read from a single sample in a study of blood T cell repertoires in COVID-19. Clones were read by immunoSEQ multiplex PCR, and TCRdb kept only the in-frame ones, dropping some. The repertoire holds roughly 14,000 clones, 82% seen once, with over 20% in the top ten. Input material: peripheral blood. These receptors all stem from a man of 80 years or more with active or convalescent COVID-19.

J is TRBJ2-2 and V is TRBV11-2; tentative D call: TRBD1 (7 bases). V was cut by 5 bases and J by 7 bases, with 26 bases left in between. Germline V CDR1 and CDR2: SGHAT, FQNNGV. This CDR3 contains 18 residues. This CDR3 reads CASSPFPGGQKIHGELFF. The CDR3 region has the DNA TGTGCCAGCAGCCCATTCCCCGGGGGACAGAAGATCCACGGGGAGCTGTTTTTT.

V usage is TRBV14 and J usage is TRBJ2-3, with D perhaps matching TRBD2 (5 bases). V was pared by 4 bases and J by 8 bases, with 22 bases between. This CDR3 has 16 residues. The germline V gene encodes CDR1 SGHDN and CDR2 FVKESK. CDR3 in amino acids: CASSRGSLSEAATQYF. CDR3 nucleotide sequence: TGTGCCAGCAGCCGAGGGTCCTTGTCGGAAGCTGCTACGCAGTATTTT.

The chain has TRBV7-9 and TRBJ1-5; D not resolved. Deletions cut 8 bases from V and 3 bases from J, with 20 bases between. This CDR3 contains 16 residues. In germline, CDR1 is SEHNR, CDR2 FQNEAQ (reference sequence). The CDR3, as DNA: TGTGCCAGCCAGGAGGGAGTAGGTGGGGTCAATCAGCCCCAGCATTTT. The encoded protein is CASQEGVGGVNQPQHF.

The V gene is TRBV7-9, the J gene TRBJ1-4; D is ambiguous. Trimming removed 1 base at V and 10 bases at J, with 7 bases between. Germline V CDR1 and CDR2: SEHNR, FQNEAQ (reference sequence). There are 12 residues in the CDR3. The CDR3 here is CASSLGEGKLFF. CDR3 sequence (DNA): TGTGCCAGCAGCTTAGGGGAGGGAAAACTGTTTTTT.

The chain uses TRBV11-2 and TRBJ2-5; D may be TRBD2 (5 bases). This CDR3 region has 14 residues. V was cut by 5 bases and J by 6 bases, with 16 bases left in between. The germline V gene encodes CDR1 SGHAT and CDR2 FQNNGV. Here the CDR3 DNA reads TGTGCCAGCAGCCCCCTCGTGAGGGTAAAGACCCAGTACTTC. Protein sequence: CASSPLVRVKTQYF.

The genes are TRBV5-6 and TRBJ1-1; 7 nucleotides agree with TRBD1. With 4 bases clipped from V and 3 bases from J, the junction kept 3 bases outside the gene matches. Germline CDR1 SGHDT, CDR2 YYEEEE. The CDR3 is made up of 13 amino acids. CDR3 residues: CASSRDRDTEAFF. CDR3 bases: TGTGCCAGCAGCCGAGACAGGGACACTGAAGCTTTCTTT. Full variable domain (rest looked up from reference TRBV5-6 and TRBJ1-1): DAGVTQSPTHLIKTRGQQVTLRCSPKSGHDTVSWYQQALGQGPQFIFQYYEEEERQRGNFPDRFSGHQFPNYSSELNVNALLLGDSALYLCASSRDRDTEAFFGQGTRLTVV.

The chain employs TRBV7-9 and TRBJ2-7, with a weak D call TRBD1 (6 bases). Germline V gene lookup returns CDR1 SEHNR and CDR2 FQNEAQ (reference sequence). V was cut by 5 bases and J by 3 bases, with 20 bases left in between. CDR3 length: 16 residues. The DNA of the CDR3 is TGTGCCAGCAGCGGCCTCAGGGGTAAGAGCGGCTACGAGCAGTACTTC. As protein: CASSGLRGKSGYEQYF. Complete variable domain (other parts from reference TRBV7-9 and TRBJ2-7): DTGVSQNPRHKITKRGQNVTFRCDPISEHNRLYWYRQTLGQGPEFLTYFQNEAQLEKSRLLSDRFSAERPKGSFSTLEIQRTEQGDSAMYLCASSGLRGKSGYEQYFGPGTRLTVT.

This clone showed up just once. CDR3 region: CASSTNRDTGELFF. CDR3 sequence (DNA): TGTGCCAGCAGCACAAACAGGGACACCGGGGAGCTGTTTTTT. V gene TRBV7-3 combines with J gene TRBJ2-2; D may be TRBD1 (6 bases). V shed 5 bases and J shed 3 bases, with 10 bases lying between them. The CDR3 has 14 amino acids. Germline CDR1 and CDR2: SGHTA and FQGTGA.

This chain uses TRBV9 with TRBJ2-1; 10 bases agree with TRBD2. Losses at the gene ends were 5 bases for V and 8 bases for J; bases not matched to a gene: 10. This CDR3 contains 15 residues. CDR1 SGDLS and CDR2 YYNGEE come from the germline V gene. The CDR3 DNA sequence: TGTGCCAGCAGGGCCACCAGCGGGGGGGCCCATGAGCAGTTCTTC. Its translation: CASRATSGGAHEQFF.

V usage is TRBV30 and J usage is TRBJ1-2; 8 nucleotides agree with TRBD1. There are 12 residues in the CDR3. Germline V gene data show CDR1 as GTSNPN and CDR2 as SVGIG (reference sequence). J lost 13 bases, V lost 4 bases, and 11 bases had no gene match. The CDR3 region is CAWTRTGSMRTF. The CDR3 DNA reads TGTGCCTGGACCCGGACAGGGAGTATGCGCACCTTC.

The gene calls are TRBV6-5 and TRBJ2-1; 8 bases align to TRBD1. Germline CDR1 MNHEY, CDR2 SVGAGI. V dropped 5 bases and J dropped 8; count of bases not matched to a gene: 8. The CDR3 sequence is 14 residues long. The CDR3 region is CASSLQRTGYEQFF. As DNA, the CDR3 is TGTGCCAGCAGTCTACAACGGACAGGGTATGAGCAGTTCTTC.

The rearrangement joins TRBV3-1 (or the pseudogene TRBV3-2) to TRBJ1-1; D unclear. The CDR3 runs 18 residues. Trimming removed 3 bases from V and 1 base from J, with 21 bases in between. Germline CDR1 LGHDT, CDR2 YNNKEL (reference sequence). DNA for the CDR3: TGTGCCAGCAGCCAGAGTTCGGTTTTTAATGGTCCGAACACTGAAGCTTTCTTT. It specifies CASSQSSVFNGPNTEAFF.

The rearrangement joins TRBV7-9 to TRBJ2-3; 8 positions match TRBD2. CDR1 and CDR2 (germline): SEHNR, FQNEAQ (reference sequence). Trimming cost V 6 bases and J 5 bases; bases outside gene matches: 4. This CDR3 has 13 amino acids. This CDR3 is CASSHSGGDTQYF. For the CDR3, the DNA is TGTGCCAGCAGTCACAGCGGGGGAGATACGCAGTATTTT.

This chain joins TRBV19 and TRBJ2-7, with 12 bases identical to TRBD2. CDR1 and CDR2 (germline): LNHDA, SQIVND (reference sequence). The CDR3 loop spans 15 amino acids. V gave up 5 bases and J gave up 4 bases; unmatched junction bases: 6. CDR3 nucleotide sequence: TGTGCCAGTAGTTATCTAGCGGGGGGGCCTTACGAGCAGTACTTC. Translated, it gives CASSYLAGGPYEQYF.

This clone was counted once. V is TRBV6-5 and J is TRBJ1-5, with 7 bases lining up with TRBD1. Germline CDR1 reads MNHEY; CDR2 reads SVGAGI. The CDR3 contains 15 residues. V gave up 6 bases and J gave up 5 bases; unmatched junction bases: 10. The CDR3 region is CASRLGYRGDQPQHF. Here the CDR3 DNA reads TGTGCCAGCAGACTAGGCTACAGGGGCGATCAGCCCCAGCATTTT.

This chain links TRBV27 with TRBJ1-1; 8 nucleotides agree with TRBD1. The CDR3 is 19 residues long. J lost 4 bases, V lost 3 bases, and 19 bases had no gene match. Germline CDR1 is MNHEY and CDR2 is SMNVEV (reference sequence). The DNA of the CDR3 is TGTGCCAGCAGTTTTATTTACTCGCAGGGGGCGACGCACGGCACTGAAGCTTTCTTT. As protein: CASSFIYSQGATHGTEAFF.

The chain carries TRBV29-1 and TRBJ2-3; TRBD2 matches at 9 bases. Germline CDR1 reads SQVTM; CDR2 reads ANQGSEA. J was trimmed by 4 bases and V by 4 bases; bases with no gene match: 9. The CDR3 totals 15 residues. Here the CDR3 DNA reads TGCAGCGTTGGGAATAGCGGGGGCGGGGCAGATACGCAGTATTTT. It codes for CSVGNSGGGADTQYF.

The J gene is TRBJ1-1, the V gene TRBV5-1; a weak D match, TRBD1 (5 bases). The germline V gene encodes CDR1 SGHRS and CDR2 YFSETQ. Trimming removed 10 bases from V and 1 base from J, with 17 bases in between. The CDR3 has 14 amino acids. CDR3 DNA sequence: TGCGCCCGCCGCGGGTCGGGGGGGAACACTGAAGCTTTCTTT. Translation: CARRGSGGNTEAFF.

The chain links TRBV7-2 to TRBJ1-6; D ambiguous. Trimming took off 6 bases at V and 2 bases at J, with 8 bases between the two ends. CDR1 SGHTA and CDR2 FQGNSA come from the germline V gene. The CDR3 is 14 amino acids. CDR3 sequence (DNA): TGTGCCAGCAGAATGGCCACCTATAATTCACCCCTCCACTTT. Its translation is CASRMATYNSPLHF.

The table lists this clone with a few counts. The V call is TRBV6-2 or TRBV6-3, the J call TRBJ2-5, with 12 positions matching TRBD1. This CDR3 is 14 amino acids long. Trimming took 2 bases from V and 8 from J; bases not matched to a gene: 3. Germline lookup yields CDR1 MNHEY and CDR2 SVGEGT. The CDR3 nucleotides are TGTGCCAGCAGTTACCCGGGACAGGGGGCAACCCAGTACTTC. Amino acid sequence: CASSYPGQGATQYF.

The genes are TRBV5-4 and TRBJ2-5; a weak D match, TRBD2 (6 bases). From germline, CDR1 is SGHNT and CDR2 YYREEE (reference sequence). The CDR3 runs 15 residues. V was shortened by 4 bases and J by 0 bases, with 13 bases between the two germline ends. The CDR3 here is CASSGGSEYQETQYF. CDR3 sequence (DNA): TGTGCCAGCAGCGGGGGGTCAGAGTACCAAGAGACCCAGTACTTC.

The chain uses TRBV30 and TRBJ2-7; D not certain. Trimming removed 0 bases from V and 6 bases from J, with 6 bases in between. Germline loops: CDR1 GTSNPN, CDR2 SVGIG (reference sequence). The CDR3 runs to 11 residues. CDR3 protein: CAWSVLREQYF. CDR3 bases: TGTGCCTGGAGTGTACTCCGCGAGCAGTACTTC. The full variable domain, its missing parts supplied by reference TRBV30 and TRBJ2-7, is SQTIHQWPATLVQPVGSPLSLECTVEGTSNPNLYWYRQAAGRGLQLLFYSVGIGQISSEVPQNLSASRPQDRQFILSSKKLLLSDSGFYLCAWSVLREQYFGPGTRLTVT.

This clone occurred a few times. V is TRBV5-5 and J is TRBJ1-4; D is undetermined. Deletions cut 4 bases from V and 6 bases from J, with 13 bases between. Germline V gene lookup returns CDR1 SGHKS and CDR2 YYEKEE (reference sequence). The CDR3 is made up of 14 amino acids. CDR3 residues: CASSREALDEKLFF. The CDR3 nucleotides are TGTGCCAGCAGCCGCGAGGCGCTTGATGAAAAACTGTTTTTT.

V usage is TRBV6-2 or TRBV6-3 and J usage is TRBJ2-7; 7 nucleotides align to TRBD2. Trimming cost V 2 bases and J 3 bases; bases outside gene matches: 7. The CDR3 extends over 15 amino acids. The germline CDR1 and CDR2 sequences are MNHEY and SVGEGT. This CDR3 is CASSYPAAGVYEQYF. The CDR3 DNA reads TGTGCCAGCAGTTACCCGGCGGCGGGGGTCTACGAGCAGTACTTC.

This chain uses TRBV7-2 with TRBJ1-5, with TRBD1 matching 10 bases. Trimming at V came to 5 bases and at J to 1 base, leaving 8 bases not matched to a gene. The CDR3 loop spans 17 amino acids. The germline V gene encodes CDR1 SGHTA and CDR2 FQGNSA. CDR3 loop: CASSKRQGAGSNQPQHF. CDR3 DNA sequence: TGTGCCAGCAGCAAGAGACAGGGGGCAGGGAGCAATCAGCCCCAGCATTTT.

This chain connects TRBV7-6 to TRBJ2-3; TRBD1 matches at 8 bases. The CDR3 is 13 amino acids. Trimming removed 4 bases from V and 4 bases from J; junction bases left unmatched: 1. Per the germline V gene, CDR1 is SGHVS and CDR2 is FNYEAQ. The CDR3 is CASSSDRADTQYF. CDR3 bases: TGTGCCAGCAGCTCGGACAGGGCAGATACGCAGTATTTT.

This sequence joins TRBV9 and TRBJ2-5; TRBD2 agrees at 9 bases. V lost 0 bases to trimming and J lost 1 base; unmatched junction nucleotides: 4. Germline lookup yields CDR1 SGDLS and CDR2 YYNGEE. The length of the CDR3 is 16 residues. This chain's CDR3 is CASSVGSSGVQETQYF. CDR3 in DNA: TGTGCCAGCAGCGTAGGGTCTAGCGGGGTCCAAGAGACCCAGTACTTC.

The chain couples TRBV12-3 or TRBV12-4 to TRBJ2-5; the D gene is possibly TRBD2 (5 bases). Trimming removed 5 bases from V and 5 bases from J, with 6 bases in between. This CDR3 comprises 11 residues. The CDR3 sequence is CASSRGETQYF. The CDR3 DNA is TGTGCCAGCAGTCGCGGGGAGACCCAGTACTTC.

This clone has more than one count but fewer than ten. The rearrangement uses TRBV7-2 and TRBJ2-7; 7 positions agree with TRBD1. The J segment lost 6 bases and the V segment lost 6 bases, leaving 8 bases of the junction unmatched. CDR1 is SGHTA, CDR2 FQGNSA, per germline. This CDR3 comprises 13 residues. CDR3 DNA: TGTGCCAGCAGATTAACCGACAGGGTCGAGCAGTACTTC. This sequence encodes CASRLTDRVEQYF.

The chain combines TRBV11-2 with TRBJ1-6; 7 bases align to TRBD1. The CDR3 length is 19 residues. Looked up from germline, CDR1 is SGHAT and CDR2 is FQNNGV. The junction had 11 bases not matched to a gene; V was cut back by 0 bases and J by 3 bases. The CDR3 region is CASSLDRRYRDSYNSPLHF. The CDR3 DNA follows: TGTGCCAGCAGCTTAGATAGGAGGTACCGGGACAGCTATAATTCACCCCTCCACTTT.

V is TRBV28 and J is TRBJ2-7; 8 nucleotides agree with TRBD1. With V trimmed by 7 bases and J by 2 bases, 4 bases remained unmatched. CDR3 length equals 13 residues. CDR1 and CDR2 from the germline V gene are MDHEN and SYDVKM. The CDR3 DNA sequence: TGTGCCAGCACGGGACAGGCCCCCTACGAGCAGTACTTC. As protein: CASTGQAPYEQYF.

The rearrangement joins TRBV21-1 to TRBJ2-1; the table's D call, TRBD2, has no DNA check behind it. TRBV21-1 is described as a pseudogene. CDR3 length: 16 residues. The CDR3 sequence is CASSNRSGGRYNEQFF. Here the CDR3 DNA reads TGTGCCAGCAGCAACCGGTCAGGCGGGCGTTACAATGAGCAGTTCTTC.